The source of this TCR beta chain is a study of T cell responses to AZD1222 COVID-19 vaccine. Remarks on this clone: Its antigen is not identified.

Study-level findings and limits: No repertoire was sampled before or during the peak T cell response, only after it. White British donors predominated, females outnumbered males, and clonal diversity was possibly underestimated.

Libraries were prepared by immunoSEQ multiplex PCR; TCRdb keeps only in-frame clonotypes and omits some of them. The table shows 100,000 to 150,000 clones, with 90% occurring only once. The CDR3 sequence is 15 residues long. Trimming cost V 5 bases and J 2 bases; bases outside gene matches: 8. The V gene's germline CDR1 is MDHEN and CDR2 SYDVKM. The clonotype was recovered from an adult in good health. The rearrangement joins TRBV28 to TRBJ1-2, with TRBD1 identical over 7 bases. Material: peripheral blood, obtained on day 0 of MenACWY control vaccination. CDR3 sequence reads: CASSPMTGTNYGYTF. DNA for the CDR3: TGTGCCAGCAGTCCAATGACAGGGACCAACTATGGCTACACCTTC.